This T cell receptor beta chain was captured by sequencing in a study of shared clonotypes between healthy human individuals. Findings of the study overall: Donor scarcity curtailed the genetic and exposure-history diversity represented herein.

Note on this clone: The antigen remains undetermined.

All donors qualified as healthy HIV-negative adults and had experienced no recent acute infections or vaccinations. In the CD4+ fraction, cells were divided into CD45RA+ naive and CD45RA-negative memory subsets. The protocol was immunoSEQ multiplex PCR, while the TCRdb copy is restricted to in-frame clones and leaves out a portion. The sample lists more than 850,000 clones; around 78% were seen once. V was clipped by 5 bases and J by 4 bases; unmatched bases: 8. The V gene's germline CDR1 is MNHEY and CDR2 SMNVEV (reference sequence). This CDR3 has 15 amino acids. The origin of this receptor is a man in his late teens or twenties in good health. Some clones in this sample may be carry-over from other donors' samples. The rearrangement uses TRBV27 and TRBJ2-1; TRBD2 matches 7 bases. Sequenced input: memory CD4+ T cells from PBMCs. Subset: CD45RA-negative fraction. The CDR3 DNA reads TGTGCCAGCAGTCCGGAAGCGGGACTTTACAATGAGCAGTTCTTC. Amino acid sequence: CASSPEAGLYNEQFF.